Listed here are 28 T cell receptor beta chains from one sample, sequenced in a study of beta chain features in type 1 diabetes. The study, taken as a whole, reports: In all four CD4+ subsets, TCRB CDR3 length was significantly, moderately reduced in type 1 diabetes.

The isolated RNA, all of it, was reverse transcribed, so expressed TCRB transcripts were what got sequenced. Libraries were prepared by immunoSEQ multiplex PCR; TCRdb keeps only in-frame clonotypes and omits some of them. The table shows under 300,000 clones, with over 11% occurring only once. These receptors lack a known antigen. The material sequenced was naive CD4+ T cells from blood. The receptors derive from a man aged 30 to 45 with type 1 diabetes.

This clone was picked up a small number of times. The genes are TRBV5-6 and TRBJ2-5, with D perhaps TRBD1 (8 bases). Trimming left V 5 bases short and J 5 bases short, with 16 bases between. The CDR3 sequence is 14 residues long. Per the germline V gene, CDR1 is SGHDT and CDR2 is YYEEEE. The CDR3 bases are TGTGCCAGCAGAGGACAGGGAGGGGGGGAGACCCAGTACTTC. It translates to CASRGQGGGETQYF.

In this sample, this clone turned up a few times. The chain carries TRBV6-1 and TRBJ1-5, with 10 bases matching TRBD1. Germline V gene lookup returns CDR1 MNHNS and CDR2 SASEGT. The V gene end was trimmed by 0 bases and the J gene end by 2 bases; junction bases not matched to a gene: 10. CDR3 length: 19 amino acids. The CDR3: CASSEAWTGGRIRNQPQHF. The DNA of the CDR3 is TGTGCCAGCAGTGAAGCGTGGACAGGGGGAAGGATACGCAATCAGCCCCAGCATTTT.

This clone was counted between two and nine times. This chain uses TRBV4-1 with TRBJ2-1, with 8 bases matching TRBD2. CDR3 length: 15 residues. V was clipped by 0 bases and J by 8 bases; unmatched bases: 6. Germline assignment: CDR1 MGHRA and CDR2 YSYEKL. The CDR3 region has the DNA TGCGCCAGCAGCCAAGAAGCGGGAGCTGGGTATGAGCAGTTCTTC. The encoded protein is CASSQEAGAGYEQFF.

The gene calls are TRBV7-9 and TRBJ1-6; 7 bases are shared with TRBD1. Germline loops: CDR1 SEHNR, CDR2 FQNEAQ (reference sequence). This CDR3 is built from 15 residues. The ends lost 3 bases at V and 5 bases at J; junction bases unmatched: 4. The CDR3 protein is CASSFGTANNSPLHF. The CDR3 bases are TGTGCCAGCAGCTTCGGGACAGCGAATAATTCACCCCTCCACTTT.

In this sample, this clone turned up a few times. CDR3: CSVEAGGGYGYTF. As DNA, the CDR3 is TGCAGCGTTGAAGCAGGGGGCGGGTATGGCTACACCTTC. J is TRBJ1-2 and V is TRBV29-1, with 8 bases fitting TRBD1. The CDR3 loop spans 13 amino acids. CDR1 and CDR2 from the germline V gene are SQVTM and ANQGSEA. Trimming cost V 1 base and J 5 bases; bases outside gene matches: 3.

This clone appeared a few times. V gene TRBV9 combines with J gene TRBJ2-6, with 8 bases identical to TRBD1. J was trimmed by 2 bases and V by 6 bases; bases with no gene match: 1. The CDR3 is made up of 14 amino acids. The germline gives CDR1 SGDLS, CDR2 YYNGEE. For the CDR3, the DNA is TGTGCCAGCACGACAGGGGCTGGGGCCAACGTCCTGACTTTC. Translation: CASTTGAGANVLTF.

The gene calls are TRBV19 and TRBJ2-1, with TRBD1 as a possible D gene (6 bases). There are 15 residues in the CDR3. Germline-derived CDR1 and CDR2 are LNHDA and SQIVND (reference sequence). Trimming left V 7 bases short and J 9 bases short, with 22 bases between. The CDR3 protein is CASTLSPKGGAEQFF. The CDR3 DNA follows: TGTGCCAGTACCCTTTCCCCAAAAGGGGGTGCTGAGCAGTTCTTC. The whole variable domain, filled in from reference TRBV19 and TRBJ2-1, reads DGGITQSPKYLFRKEGQNVTLSCEQNLNHDAMYWYRQDPGQGLRLIYYSQIVNDFQKGDIAEGYSVSREKKESFPLTVTSAQKNPTAFYLCASTLSPKGGAEQFFGPGTRLTVL.

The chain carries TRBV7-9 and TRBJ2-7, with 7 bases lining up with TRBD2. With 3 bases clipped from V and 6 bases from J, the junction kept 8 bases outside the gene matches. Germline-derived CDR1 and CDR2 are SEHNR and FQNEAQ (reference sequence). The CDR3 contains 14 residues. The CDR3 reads CASSFGEGPGEQYF. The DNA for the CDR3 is TGTGCCAGCAGCTTTGGGGAGGGCCCTGGCGAGCAGTACTTC.

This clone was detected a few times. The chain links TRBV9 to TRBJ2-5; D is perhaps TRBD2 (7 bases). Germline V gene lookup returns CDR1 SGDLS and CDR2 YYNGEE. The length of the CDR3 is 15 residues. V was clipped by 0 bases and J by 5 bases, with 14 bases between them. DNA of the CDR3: TGTGCCAGCAGCGTAGCTGGGGGGAGGGGGGAGACCCAGTACTTC. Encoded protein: CASSVAGGRGETQYF.

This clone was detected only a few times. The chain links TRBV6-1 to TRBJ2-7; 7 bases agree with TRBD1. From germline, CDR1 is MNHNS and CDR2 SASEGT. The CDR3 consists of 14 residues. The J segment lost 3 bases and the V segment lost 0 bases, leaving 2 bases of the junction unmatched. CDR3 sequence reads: CASSEARDSYEQYF. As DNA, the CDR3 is TGTGCCAGCAGTGAAGCGAGGGACAGCTACGAGCAGTACTTC.

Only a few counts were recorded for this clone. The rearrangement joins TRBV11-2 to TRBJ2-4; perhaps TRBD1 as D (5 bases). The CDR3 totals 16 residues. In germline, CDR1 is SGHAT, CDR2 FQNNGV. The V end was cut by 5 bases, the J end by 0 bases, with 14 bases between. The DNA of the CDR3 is TGTGCCAGCAGCCTGGAAGGGGTTCTAGCCAAAAACATTCAGTACTTC. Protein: CASSLEGVLAKNIQYF. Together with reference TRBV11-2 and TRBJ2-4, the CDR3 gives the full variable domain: EAGVAQSPRYKIIEKRQSVAFWCNPISGHATLYWYQQILGQGPKLLIQFQNNGVVDDSQLPKDRFSAERLKGVDSTLKIQPAKLEDSAVYLCASSLEGVLAKNIQYFGAGTRLSVL.

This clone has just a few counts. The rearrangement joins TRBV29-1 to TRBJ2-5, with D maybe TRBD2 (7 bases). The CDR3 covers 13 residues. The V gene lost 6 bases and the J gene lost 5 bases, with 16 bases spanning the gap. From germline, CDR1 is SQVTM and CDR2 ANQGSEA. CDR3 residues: CSVQKGGEETQYF. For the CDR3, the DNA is TGCAGCGTCCAGAAGGGGGGGGAGGAGACCCAGTACTTC. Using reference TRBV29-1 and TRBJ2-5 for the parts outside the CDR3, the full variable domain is SAVISQKPSRDICQRGTSLTIQCQVDSQVTMMFWYRQQPGQSLTLIATANQGSEATYESGFVIDKFPISRPNLTFSTLTVSNMSPEDSSIYLCSVQKGGEETQYFGPGTRLLVL.

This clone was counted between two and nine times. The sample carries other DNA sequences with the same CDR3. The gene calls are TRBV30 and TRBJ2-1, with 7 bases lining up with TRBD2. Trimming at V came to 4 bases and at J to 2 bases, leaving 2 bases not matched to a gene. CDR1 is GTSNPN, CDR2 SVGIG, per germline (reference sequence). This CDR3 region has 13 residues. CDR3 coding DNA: TGTGCCTGGAACCGGGGGGCCTACAATGAGCAGTTCTTC. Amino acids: CAWNRGAYNEQFF.

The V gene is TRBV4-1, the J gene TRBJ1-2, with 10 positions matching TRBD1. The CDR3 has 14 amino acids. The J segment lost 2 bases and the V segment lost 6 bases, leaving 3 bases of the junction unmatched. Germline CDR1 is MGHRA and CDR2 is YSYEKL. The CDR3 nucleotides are TGCGCCAGCAGAAGGACAGGGGGGAACTATGGCTACACCTTC. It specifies CASRRTGGNYGYTF.

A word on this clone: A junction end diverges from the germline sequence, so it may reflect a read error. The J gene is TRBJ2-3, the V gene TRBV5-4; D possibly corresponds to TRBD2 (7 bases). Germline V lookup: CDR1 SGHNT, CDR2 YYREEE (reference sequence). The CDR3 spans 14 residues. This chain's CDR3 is CASSPGGATVTQYF. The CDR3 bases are TGTGCCAGCAGTCCTGGGGGGGCTACAGTTACGCAGTATTTT. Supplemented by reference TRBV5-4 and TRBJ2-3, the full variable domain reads ETGVTQSPTHLIKTRGQQVTLRCSSQSGHNTVSWYQQALGQGPQFIFQYYREEENGRGNFPPRFSGLQFPNYSSELNVNALELDDSALYLCASSPGGATVTQYFGPGTRLTVL.

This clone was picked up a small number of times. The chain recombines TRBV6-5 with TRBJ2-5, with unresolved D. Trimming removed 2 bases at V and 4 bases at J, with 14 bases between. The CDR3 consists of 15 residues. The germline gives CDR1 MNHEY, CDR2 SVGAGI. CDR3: CASSYGRSLIETQYF. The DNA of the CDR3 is TGTGCCAGCAGTTACGGCAGGTCCCTGATAGAGACCCAGTACTTC.

The CDR3 region has the DNA TGTGCCACGGCGCTAGCGGGGACCCAAGAGACCCAGTACTTC. It yields the protein CATALAGTQETQYF. This sequence joins TRBV10-3 and TRBJ2-5, with 9 bases that match TRBD2. V gave up 10 bases and J gave up 1 base; unmatched junction bases: 7. The germline V gene encodes CDR1 ENHRY and CDR2 SYGVKD. The CDR3 has 14 amino acids.

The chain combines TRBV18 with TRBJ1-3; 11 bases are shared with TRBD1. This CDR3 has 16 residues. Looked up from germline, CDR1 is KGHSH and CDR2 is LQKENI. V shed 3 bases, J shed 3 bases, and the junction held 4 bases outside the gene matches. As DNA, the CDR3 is TGTGCCAGCTCACCTATGGACAGGGGGCTTGGAAACACCATATATTTT. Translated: CASSPMDRGLGNTIYF.

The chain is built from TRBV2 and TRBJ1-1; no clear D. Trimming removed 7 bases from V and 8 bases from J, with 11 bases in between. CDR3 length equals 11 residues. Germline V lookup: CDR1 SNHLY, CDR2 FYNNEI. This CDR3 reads CASKNTVEAFF. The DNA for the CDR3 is TGTGCCAGCAAAAATACGGTCGAAGCTTTCTTT.

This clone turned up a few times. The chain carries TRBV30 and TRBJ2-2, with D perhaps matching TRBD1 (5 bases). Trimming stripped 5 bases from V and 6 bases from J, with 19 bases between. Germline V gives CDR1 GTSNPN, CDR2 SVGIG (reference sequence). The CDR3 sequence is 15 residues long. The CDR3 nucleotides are TGTGCCTGGTCAAGGGCAGGGAAGTCGGCCGGGGAGCTGTTTTTT. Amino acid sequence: CAWSRAGKSAGELFF.

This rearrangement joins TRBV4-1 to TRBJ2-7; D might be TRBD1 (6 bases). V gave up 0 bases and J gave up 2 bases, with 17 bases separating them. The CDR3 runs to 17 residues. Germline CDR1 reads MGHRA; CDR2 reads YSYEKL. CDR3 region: CASSQDPSQGRTYEQYF. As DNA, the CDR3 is TGCGCCAGCAGCCAAGATCCGTCCCAGGGGAGAACCTACGAGCAGTACTTC.

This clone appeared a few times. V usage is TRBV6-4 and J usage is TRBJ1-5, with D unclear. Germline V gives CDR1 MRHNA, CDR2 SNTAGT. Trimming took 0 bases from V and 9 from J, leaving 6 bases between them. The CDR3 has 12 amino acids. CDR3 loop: CASSDSRAPQHF. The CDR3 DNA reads TGTGCCAGCAGTGACTCGAGAGCGCCCCAGCATTTT.

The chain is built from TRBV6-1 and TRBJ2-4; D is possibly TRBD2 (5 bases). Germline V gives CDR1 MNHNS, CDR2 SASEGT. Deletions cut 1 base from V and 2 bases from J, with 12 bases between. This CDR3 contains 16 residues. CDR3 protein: CASSEVRWEPKNIQYF. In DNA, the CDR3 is TGTGCCAGCAGTGAAGTCAGGTGGGAGCCCAAAAACATTCAGTACTTC.

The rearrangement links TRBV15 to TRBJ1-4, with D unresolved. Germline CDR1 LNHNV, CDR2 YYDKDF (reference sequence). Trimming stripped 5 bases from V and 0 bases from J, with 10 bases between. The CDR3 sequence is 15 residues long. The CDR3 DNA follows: TGTGCCACCAGCCTCCCGCGGGCAACTAATGAAAAACTGTTTTTT. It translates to CATSLPRATNEKLFF.

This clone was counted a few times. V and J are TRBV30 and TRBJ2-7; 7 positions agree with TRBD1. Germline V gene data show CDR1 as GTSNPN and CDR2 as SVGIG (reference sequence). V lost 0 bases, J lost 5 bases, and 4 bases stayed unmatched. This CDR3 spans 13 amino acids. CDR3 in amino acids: CAWSVRGWDEQYF. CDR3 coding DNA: TGTGCCTGGAGTGTCAGGGGGTGGGACGAGCAGTACTTC.

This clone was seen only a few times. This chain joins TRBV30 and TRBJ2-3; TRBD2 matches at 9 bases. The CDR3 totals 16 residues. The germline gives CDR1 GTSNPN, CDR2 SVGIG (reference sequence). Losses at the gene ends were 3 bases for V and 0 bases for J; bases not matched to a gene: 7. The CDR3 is CAWRRGRASSTDTQYF. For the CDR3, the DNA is TGTGCCTGGAGACGCGGGAGGGCCTCAAGCACAGATACGCAGTATTTT.

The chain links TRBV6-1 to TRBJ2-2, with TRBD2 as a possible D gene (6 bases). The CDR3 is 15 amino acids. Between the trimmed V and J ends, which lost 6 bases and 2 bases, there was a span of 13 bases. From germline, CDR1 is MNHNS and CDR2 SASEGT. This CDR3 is CASSHPGDNTGELFF. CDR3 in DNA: TGTGCCAGCAGCCACCCGGGGGATAACACCGGGGAGCTGTTTTTT.

CDR3 nucleotides: TGTGCCAGCAGTTCGACCGGGACAAGCACAGATACGCAGTATTTT. Its translation is CASSSTGTSTDTQYF. The gene calls are TRBV6-5 and TRBJ2-3; TRBD1 is a possible D gene (6 bases). Germline V gives CDR1 MNHEY, CDR2 SVGAGI. V was trimmed by 4 bases and J by 0 bases, leaving 11 bases between them. The CDR3 extends over 15 amino acids.